The following is a TCR beta chain sequence with its context. Distinct nucleotide sequences in the sample also encode this CDR3. Per germline, CDR1 SGHRS and CDR2 YFSETQ. This CDR3 comprises 13 residues. The V end was cut by 0 bases, the J end by 3 bases, with 7 bases between. The sample is drawn from a study of shared clonotypes between healthy human individuals. The data were produced by immunoSEQ multiplex PCR, yet TCRdb's version contains in-frame clones alone and is incomplete. The sample yields roughly 1,800,000 clones, just under 95% seen once. Only CD45RO-negative cells positively selected for CCR7 counted as naive CD8 cells, so terminally differentiated effector memory CD45RA+ cells were excluded.

The sequencing sample was made of naive CD8+ T cells sorted from blood. This receptor was identified in a man younger than 35 in good health. The chain employs TRBV5-1 and TRBJ2-7, with unresolved D. The CDR3 reads CASSLGVGYEQYF. The CDR3 DNA sequence: TGCGCCAGCAGCTTGGGGGTAGGCTACGAGCAGTACTTC.